The next 20 T cell receptor beta chains were all read from a single sample in a study of CD8 T cells in ankylosing spondylitis. In TCRdb, the 5' RACE reads were re-called with MiXCR into one record per CDR3 protein. This repertoire shows about 540,000 distinct CDR3 sequences, approximately 12% found once; its top ten account for almost 7%. Points from the study as a whole: Within ankylosing spondylitis blood, a TCR beta motif made up of several highly homologous variants appeared to be characteristic.

No cognate antigen is known for these TCRs. The sequencing sample was made of blood, either unsorted or a sorted T cell fraction (not recorded which). Source of these receptors: a male donor with ankylosing spondylitis.

This clonotype was seen ten or more times. The chain uses TRBV7-6 and TRBJ1-4; D remains ambiguous. Between the trimmed V and J ends, which lost 5 bases and 4 bases, there was a span of 11 bases. Germline assignment: CDR1 SGHVS and CDR2 FNYEAQ. CDR3 length equals 14 residues. CDR3 loop: CASSLGPINEKLFF. As DNA, the CDR3 is TGTGCCAGCAGCCTCGGCCCCATTAATGAAAAACTGTTTTTT.

This chain uses TRBV27 with TRBJ1-2; possibly TRBD1 for D (6 bases). The CDR3 length is 15 residues. CDR1 is MNHEY and CDR2 is SMNVEV in the germline V gene (reference sequence). V lost 4 bases and J lost 0, with 12 bases in between. DNA for the CDR3: TGTGCCAGCAGTTGGCAAGCAGGGGCTAACTATGGCTACACCTTC. Residues: CASSWQAGANYGYTF.

This clonotype was seen only a few times. J is TRBJ1-2 and V is TRBV7-2; possible D gene TRBD1, 5 bases. Trimming cost V 1 base and J 12 bases, with 12 bases left between them. The CDR3 has 12 residues. Germline V gene lookup returns CDR1 SGHTA and CDR2 FQGNSA. The CDR3 here is CASSLEGPRHTF. The CDR3 region has the DNA TGTGCCAGCAGCTTAGAGGGACCGCGGCACACCTTC.

This chain joins TRBV20-1 and TRBJ1-4, with a weak D call TRBD1 (6 bases). Germline values: CDR1 DFQATT, CDR2 SNEGSKA (reference sequence). Trimming took 5 bases from V and 5 from J, leaving 12 bases between them. The CDR3 consists of 13 residues. This CDR3 reads CSASGVWNEKLFF. The CDR3 nucleotides read TGCAGTGCTTCAGGGGTTTGGAATGAAAAACTGTTTTTT.

The sample holds a few counts of this clonotype. The chain is built from TRBV5-1 and TRBJ2-6; D possibly corresponds to TRBD1 (6 bases). The CDR3 is made up of 17 amino acids. From germline, CDR1 is SGHRS and CDR2 YFSETQ. V was trimmed by 2 bases and J by 1 base, leaving 13 bases between them. The CDR3 DNA sequence: TGCGCCAGCAGCTTCTCGACAGGAGCATCTGGGGCCAACGTCCTGACTTTC. It translates to CASSFSTGASGANVLTF.

In this sample, this clonotype turned up many times. The rearrangement joins TRBV11-2 to TRBJ2-1; D gene unclear. The germline CDR1 and CDR2 sequences are SGHAT and FQNNGV. V lost 2 bases and J lost 5, with 16 bases in between. The CDR3 totals 16 residues. The CDR3 is CASSLYVGQSHNEQFF. In DNA, the CDR3 is TGTGCCAGCAGCTTATATGTCGGCCAGTCCCACAATGAGCAGTTCTTC.

This clonotype has just a few counts. The rearrangement uses TRBV5-1 and TRBJ2-3; D remains ambiguous. V lost 6 bases to trimming and J lost 5 bases, with 16 bases between them. The CDR3 runs 14 residues. Germline CDR1 SGHRS, CDR2 YFSETQ. The CDR3 reads CASIPERPGDTQYF. The CDR3 DNA sequence: TGCGCCAGCATTCCGGAGCGTCCCGGAGATACGCAGTATTTT.

This clonotype was detected only a few times. The chain carries TRBV7-9 and TRBJ2-6; D gene ambiguous. This CDR3 has 15 residues. From germline, CDR1 is SEHNR and CDR2 FQNEAQ (reference sequence). The V end was cut by 1 base, the J end by 4 bases, with 8 bases between. The CDR3 sequence is CASSLVLPGANVLTF. The CDR3 coding sequence is TGTGCCAGCAGCTTAGTCCTCCCCGGGGCCAACGTCCTGACTTTC.

This clonotype was seen only a few times. The chain couples TRBV3-1 to TRBJ1-3; D not resolved. CDR1 and CDR2 from the germline V gene are LGHDT and YNNKEL (reference sequence). The germline V and J ends were trimmed by 4 bases and 8 bases, with 9 bases remaining between them. This CDR3 has 12 amino acids. DNA of the CDR3: TGTGCCAGCAGCCCTCGGGTGGACACCATATATTTT. The encoded protein is CASSPRVDTIYF.

The chain uses TRBV9 and TRBJ2-1; D is possibly TRBD2 (6 bases). Trimming removed 0 bases at V and 3 bases at J, with 10 bases between. CDR1 is SGDLS and CDR2 is YYNGEE in the germline V gene. The CDR3 consists of 15 residues. The DNA for the CDR3 is TGTGCCAGCAGCGTAGGTGGTAGCGGCTACAATGAGCAGTTCTTC. Its protein is CASSVGGSGYNEQFF.

CDR3 residues: CASIPLEGTDSLTNYGYTF. The DNA of the CDR3 is TGTGCCAGCATCCCATTGGAGGGGACGGATAGTTTAACTAACTATGGCTACACCTTC. V and J are TRBV2 and TRBJ1-2, with D tentatively TRBD1 (5 bases). V was clipped by 7 bases and J by 0 bases, with 27 bases between them. Germline CDR1 and CDR2: SNHLY and FYNNEI. The CDR3 is 19 amino acids.

The J gene is TRBJ2-5, the V gene TRBV5-1; D tentatively fits TRBD1 or TRBD2 (7 bases each). Trimming stripped 4 bases from V and 1 base from J, with 17 bases between. This CDR3 spans 16 amino acids. Germline CDR1 is SGHRS and CDR2 is YFSETQ. CDR3 protein: CASSHARGGSQETQYF. The CDR3 DNA follows: TGCGCCAGCAGCCATGCCAGGGGGGGCTCCCAAGAGACCCAGTACTTC.

The genes are TRBV7-2 and TRBJ2-1, with TRBD2 identical over 7 bases. The CDR3 spans 15 residues. CDR1 and CDR2 (germline): SGHTA, FQGNSA. V shed 5 bases, J shed 8 bases, and the junction held 12 bases outside the gene matches. For the CDR3, the DNA is TGTGCCAGCAGCAGTGGGGGGGGACTCAGCTATGAGCAGTTCTTC. Translation gives CASSSGGGLSYEQFF. Together with reference TRBV7-2 and TRBJ2-1, the CDR3 gives the full variable domain: GAGVSQSPSNKVTEKGKDVELRCDPISGHTALYWYRQSLGQGLEFLIYFQGNSAPDKSGLPSDRFSAERTGGSVSTLTIQRTQQEDSAVYLCASSSGGGLSYEQFFGPGTRLTVL.

The gene calls are TRBV12-2 and TRBJ2-1. TRBV12-2 is flagged as a pseudogene. CDR3 length equals 15 residues. In DNA form, the CDR3 reads TGTGCAAGTCGCATTACTACTCCCTCCTACAATGAGCAGTTCTTC. Translation: CASRITTPSYNEQFF.

This chain uses TRBV6-1 with TRBJ2-2; D not resolved. The germline V gene encodes CDR1 MNHNS and CDR2 SASEGT. Trimming pared 0 bases from V and 0 bases from J, leaving 8 bases between. The CDR3 has 16 residues. The CDR3 nucleotides are TGTGCCAGCAGTGAAGCATCCACAACGAACACCGGGGAGCTGTTTTTT. The encoded protein is CASSEASTTNTGELFF.

This clonotype was found a few times. The chain employs TRBV5-1 and TRBJ2-7, with 8 nucleotides matching TRBD1. The CDR3 contains 16 residues. The V gene's germline CDR1 is SGHRS and CDR2 YFSETQ. V shed 4 bases, J shed 3 bases, and the junction held 12 bases outside the gene matches. This CDR3 reads CASSTEPWTGFYEQYF. The CDR3 DNA is TGCGCCAGCAGCACCGAGCCCTGGACAGGGTTCTACGAGCAGTACTTC.

This clonotype has at least ten counts. The chain couples TRBV5-5 to TRBJ1-1; D call uncertain. Germline lookup yields CDR1 SGHKS and CDR2 YYEKEE (reference sequence). This CDR3 comprises 15 residues. Trimming left V 1 base short and J 4 bases short, with 14 bases between. The DNA of the CDR3 is TGTGCCAGCAGCTTGTCGGTGGTGTTAGGCACTGAAGCTTTCTTT. Protein: CASSLSVVLGTEAFF. The whole variable domain, filled in from reference TRBV5-5 and TRBJ1-1, reads DAGVTQSPTHLIKTRGQQVTLRCSPISGHKSVSWYQQVLGQGPQFIFQYYEKEERGRGNFPDRFSARQFPNYSSELNVNALLLGDSALYLCASSLSVVLGTEAFFGQGTRLTVV.

This chain connects TRBV20-1 to TRBJ2-3; a weak D match, TRBD2 (6 bases). The CDR3 has 14 residues. Germline V gene sequence: CDR1 DFQATT, CDR2 SNEGSKA (reference sequence). The ends were cut back, 3 bases at V and 3 bases at J, with 13 bases in the middle. The CDR3 DNA is TGCAGTGCTAGGTACGGGAGTGGAACAGATACGCAGTATTTT. Amino acids: CSARYGSGTDTQYF.

This clonotype came up a few times. The chain links TRBV5-1 to TRBJ2-5, with no clear D. CDR1 and CDR2 from the germline V gene are SGHRS and YFSETQ. V lost 0 bases and J 5 bases, leaving 8 bases between the germline ends. The CDR3 contains 13 residues. CDR3 loop: CASSLDGKETQYF. CDR3 sequence (DNA): TGCGCCAGCAGCTTGGATGGAAAGGAGACCCAGTACTTC.

At least ten counts were recorded for this clonotype. J is TRBJ2-3 and V is TRBV12-3 or TRBV12-4; D not resolved. Trimming removed 3 bases from V and 0 bases from J, with 4 bases in between. The CDR3 has 13 amino acids. The CDR3 nucleotides are TGTGCCAGCAGTTTCTACAGCACAGATACGCAGTATTTT. It codes for CASSFYSTDTQYF.